The T cell receptor (beta chain) described here comes from a study of blood T cell repertoires in COVID-19. Study-wide background: Spain, Italy and the United States supplied samples that represented acute and convalescent COVID-19. Nucleic acid was either cDNA or gDNA, and it came from T cells, B-cell-depleted T cells, or PBMCs.

Under the authors' procedure: From reference gene primer amplification, estimates of nucleated cell counts were derived. The data were produced by immunoSEQ multiplex PCR, yet TCRdb's version contains in-frame clones alone and is incomplete. The V and J calls and clone size were taken over from that table, and D and trimming were inferred from the DNA. The sample contains roughly 150,000 clones, about 85% of which appear only once. This clone has just one count. The source is a man older than 75 with COVID-19, enrolled during active disease. The specimen was peripheral blood.

The CDR3 sequence: CASSPRLAPDYNEQFF. In DNA, the CDR3 is TGTGCCAGTAGTCCCCGACTAGCGCCGGACTACAATGAGCAGTTCTTC. V and J are TRBV19 and TRBJ2-1; 8 positions agree with TRBD2. The CDR3 loop spans 16 amino acids. Germline assignment: CDR1 LNHDA and CDR2 SQIVND (reference sequence). Germline trimming cut 5 bases from V and 3 bases from J; bases unmatched to any gene: 9.